Below, 26 T cell receptor beta chains from the same sample are listed, as sequenced in a study of blood T cell repertoires in COVID-19. Clones were read by immunoSEQ multiplex PCR, and TCRdb kept only the in-frame ones, dropping some. The repertoire holds 150,000 to 200,000 clones, about 86% seen once, with around 2.4% in the top ten. The specimen was peripheral blood. The source is a human donor with acute or convalescent COVID-19. The donor label of this sample is uncertain.

This chain links TRBV28 with TRBJ2-7; no definite D call. Germline assignment: CDR1 MDHEN and CDR2 SYDVKM. Trimming took off 3 bases at V and 6 bases at J, with 15 bases between the two ends. This CDR3 is built from 14 residues. The CDR3 sequence is CASSFSGLRREQYF. The CDR3 DNA reads TGTGCCAGCAGTTTCTCAGGTTTGCGTCGCGAGCAGTACTTC.

The rearrangement uses TRBV2 and TRBJ2-7; 9 bases map to TRBD2. Germline V CDR1 and CDR2: SNHLY, FYNNEI. This CDR3 comprises 15 residues. The V and J ends lost 3 bases and 4 bases, in that order; junction bases with no gene match: 7. The CDR3 DNA follows: TGTGCCAGCAGTGATTCGCCTAGCGGGACATACGAGCAGTACTTC. This encodes CASSDSPSGTYEQYF.

The V and J genes are TRBV11-2 and TRBJ2-7; 7 bases align to TRBD2. Looked up from germline, CDR1 is SGHAT and CDR2 is FQNNGV. V lost 1 base and J lost 2; bases outside the gene matches: 17. The CDR3 is 19 residues long. DNA for the CDR3: TGTGCCAGCAGCTTAGCGAACGGGGGGAAGATCCTCGGGACCTACGAGCAGTACTTC. It codes for CASSLANGGKILGTYEQYF.

CDR3 DNA: TGTGCCAGCAGCCCCGGCGGGGCCTACAATGAGCAGTTCTTC. It is translated as CASSPGGAYNEQFF. V usage is TRBV11-3 and J usage is TRBJ2-1, with a tentative D call TRBD2 (6 bases). V was trimmed by 5 bases and J by 2 bases, leaving 10 bases between them. CDR3 length equals 14 residues. CDR1 and CDR2 from the germline V gene are SGHNT and YENEEA.

This clone has just one count. The chain combines TRBV7-9 with TRBJ2-7; D is perhaps TRBD1 (5 bases). V was pared by 0 bases and J by 6 bases, with 12 bases between. Germline V gene data show CDR1 as SEHNR and CDR2 as FQNEAQ (reference sequence). The CDR3 has 14 residues. The CDR3 DNA reads TGTGCCAGCAGCTTAGCGTTGCAGGGCATCGAGCAGTACTTC. This sequence encodes CASSLALQGIEQYF.

J is TRBJ2-3 and V is TRBV28; a possible D gene is TRBD1 (6 bases). Germline V gene sequence: CDR1 MDHEN, CDR2 SYDVKM. The ends were cut back, 8 bases at V and 5 bases at J, with 26 bases in the middle. CDR3 length: 17 residues. The CDR3 spells CASDLVRSNLRGDTQYF. In DNA form, the CDR3 reads TGTGCCAGCGACTTAGTGAGGAGTAATCTCAGGGGAGATACGCAGTATTTT.

The sample holds one count of this clone. This chain links TRBV4-1 with TRBJ2-7, with a weak D call TRBD2 (6 bases). V lost 1 base, J lost 0 bases, and 16 bases lay in between. This CDR3 is 17 amino acids long. CDR1 and CDR2 from the germline V gene are MGHRA and YSYEKL. The CDR3 region is CASSQVFTPGLSYEQYF. The CDR3, as DNA: TGCGCCAGCAGCCAAGTCTTCACGCCGGGACTCTCCTACGAGCAGTACTTC.

The V and J genes are TRBV5-4 and TRBJ2-7; TRBD1 matches at 11 bases. V was pared by 1 base and J by 5 bases, with 8 bases of the junction left unmatched. The CDR3 length is 16 residues. CDR1 is SGHNT, CDR2 YYREEE, per germline (reference sequence). The CDR3 protein is CASSLPPGQGEHEQYF. Here the CDR3 DNA reads TGTGCCAGCAGCTTGCCTCCGGGACAGGGGGAGCACGAGCAGTACTTC.

This clone was observed a few times. The V gene is TRBV5-6, the J gene TRBJ2-1; D possibly corresponds to TRBD1 (5 bases). V was pared by 6 bases and J by 6 bases, with 16 bases between. This CDR3 region has 14 residues. Germline V lookup: CDR1 SGHDT, CDR2 YYEEEE. The CDR3 spells CASTTRRVSNEQFF. The CDR3 nucleotides are TGTGCCAGCACCACCCGCAGGGTAAGCAATGAGCAGTTCTTC. Looking up the rest from reference TRBV5-6 and TRBJ2-1 gives the full variable domain: DAGVTQSPTHLIKTRGQQVTLRCSPKSGHDTVSWYQQALGQGPQFIFQYYEEEERQRGNFPDRFSGHQFPNYSSELNVNALLLGDSALYLCASTTRRVSNEQFFGPGTRLTVL.

The chain has TRBV18 and TRBJ2-1, with 7 bases identical to TRBD1. The germline V gene encodes CDR1 KGHSH and CDR2 LQKENI. The CDR3 extends over 14 amino acids. V was pared by 5 bases and J by 7 bases, with 8 bases of the junction left unmatched. The CDR3: CASSSRQGVNEQFF. DNA for the CDR3: TGTGCCAGCTCATCACGTCAGGGGGTGAATGAGCAGTTCTTC. Complete variable domain (other parts from reference TRBV18 and TRBJ2-1): NAGVMQNPRHLVRRRGQEARLRCSPMKGHSHVYWYRQLPEEGLKFMVYLQKENIIDESGMPKERFSAEFPKEGPSILRIQQVVRGDSAAYFCASSSRQGVNEQFFGPGTRLTVL.

In nucleotides, the CDR3 is TGTGCCAGCAGCGTAGATGCGGGAGCGTCGCAGTATTTT. It specifies CASSVDAGASQYF. The rearrangement joins TRBV9 to TRBJ2-3; 7 bases are a match to TRBD2. V trimming: 0 bases; J trimming: 10 bases; junction bases outside the gene matches: 5. Germline lookup yields CDR1 SGDLS and CDR2 YYNGEE. This CDR3 is 13 amino acids long.

This chain links TRBV11-1 with TRBJ2-5, with D maybe TRBD2 (5 bases). Germline assignment: CDR1 SGHAT and CDR2 FQDESV (reference sequence). CDR3 length equals 11 residues. Trimming cost V 7 bases and J 7 bases, with 10 bases left between them. CDR3 residues: CASTREGTQYF. CDR3 coding DNA: TGTGCCAGCACCCGCGAGGGGACCCAGTACTTC.

The chain combines TRBV5-1 with TRBJ2-7; 9 positions agree with TRBD1. This CDR3 has 16 amino acids. Germline CDR1 and CDR2: SGHRS and YFSETQ. After removal of 0 bases from V and 4 bases from J, the junction contained 8 bases not matched to a gene. This CDR3 is CASSLEGQGNIYEQYF. CDR3 DNA sequence: TGCGCCAGCAGCTTGGAGGGACAGGGAAATATATACGAGCAGTACTTC.

CDR3 bases: TGTGCCAGCAGCCTCCCGAGGGTCCGCTCAGGGGACGAGCAGTACTTC. This encodes CASSLPRVRSGDEQYF. This chain links TRBV7-8 with TRBJ2-7, with a weak D call TRBD1 (6 bases). Germline V gives CDR1 SGHVS, CDR2 FQNEAQ. This CDR3 comprises 16 residues. Trimming stripped 5 bases from V and 5 bases from J, with 22 bases between.

The CDR3 here is CATYPRGIAYNEQFF. In DNA, the CDR3 is TGTGCCACCTACCCCAGGGGGATCGCCTACAATGAGCAGTTCTTC. V is TRBV6-5 and J is TRBJ2-1; 7 bases fit TRBD1. Germline V gene sequence: CDR1 MNHEY, CDR2 SVGAGI. The CDR3 is 15 residues long. The ends lost 10 bases at V and 2 bases at J; junction bases unmatched: 11.

The chain has TRBV19 and TRBJ2-1; the match to TRBD1 covers 12 bases. Trimming at V came to 6 bases and at J to 6 bases, leaving 15 bases not matched to a gene. There are 18 residues in the CDR3. Germline CDR1 LNHDA, CDR2 SQIVND (reference sequence). The CDR3 loop is CASSTGTGGVGAPNEQFF. CDR3 nucleotide sequence: TGTGCCAGTAGCACCGGGACAGGGGGCGTCGGCGCCCCCAATGAGCAGTTCTTC.

J is TRBJ1-3 and V is TRBV7-2; TRBD1 is a possible D gene (6 bases). The CDR3 has 15 amino acids. The V gene lost 1 base and the J gene lost 0 bases, with 7 bases spanning the gap. In germline, CDR1 is SGHTA, CDR2 FQGNSA. The CDR3 is CASSLVRGSGNTIYF. For the CDR3, the DNA is TGTGCCAGCAGCTTAGTCAGGGGCTCTGGAAACACCATATATTTT.

The chain uses TRBV2 and TRBJ1-2; tentative D call: TRBD1 (6 bases). V was cut by 6 bases and J by 8 bases, with 16 bases left in between. This CDR3 comprises 13 residues. CDR1 and CDR2 (germline): SNHLY, FYNNEI. CDR3 DNA sequence: TGTGCCAGCAGGACAGGCGGGCCTGGCGGCTACACCTTC. This translates into CASRTGGPGGYTF.

The chain links TRBV2 to TRBJ2-7, with 7 bases aligning to TRBD2. With 6 bases clipped from V and 5 bases from J, the junction kept 10 bases outside the gene matches. CDR3 length equals 14 residues. Germline CDR1 SNHLY, CDR2 FYNNEI. The CDR3 sequence: CASRAREGPNEQYF. The CDR3 DNA reads TGTGCCAGCAGGGCCAGGGAGGGGCCCAACGAGCAGTACTTC.

The chain carries TRBV27 and TRBJ2-1; a weak D match, TRBD1 (5 bases). Germline assignment: CDR1 MNHEY and CDR2 SMNVEV (reference sequence). Trimming shortened V by 7 bases and J by 7 bases, and 23 bases separated the two germline ends. This CDR3 comprises 16 residues. CDR3 sequence reads: CASTHQDKRRNNEQFF. CDR3 in DNA: TGTGCCAGCACTCACCAGGACAAACGGCGGAATAATGAGCAGTTCTTC.

The CDR3 DNA reads as TGTGCCAGCTCACCGGGAGTTAAAGATACGCAGTATTTT. Amino acid sequence: CASSPGVKDTQYF. This chain connects TRBV18 to TRBJ2-3, with D possibly TRBD2 on 5 matching bases. Trimming left V 3 bases short and J 5 bases short, with 9 bases between. This CDR3 comprises 13 residues. Germline V gene data show CDR1 as KGHSH and CDR2 as LQKENI.

The chain has TRBV29-1 and TRBJ1-2; D uncertain. The CDR3 consists of 13 residues. Trimming took 0 bases from V and 6 from J, leaving 11 bases between them. Germline V gives CDR1 SQVTM, CDR2 ANQGSEA. Here the CDR3 DNA reads TGCAGCGTTGAAGATCGGTCGAGGGATGGCTACACCTTC. Translated, it gives CSVEDRSRDGYTF.

The V call is TRBV2, the J call TRBJ1-5, with TRBD1 matching 8 bases. The CDR3 is made up of 15 amino acids. V lost 7 bases and J lost 5; bases outside the gene matches: 10. Germline CDR1 reads SNHLY; CDR2 reads FYNNEI. CDR3 DNA sequence: TGTGCCAGCACAAAGGGCCAGGGGGCCCATCAGCCCCAGCATTTT. Translation gives CASTKGQGAHQPQHF.

This chain joins TRBV30 and TRBJ1-2, with 9 bases aligning to TRBD1. Trimming at V came to 5 bases and at J to 7 bases, leaving 8 bases not matched to a gene. The length of the CDR3 is 13 residues. CDR1 is GTSNPN, CDR2 SVGIG, per germline (reference sequence). The CDR3 coding sequence is TGTGCCTGGGCTCCGGGACAGGGTACTGGCTACACCTTC. Protein: CAWAPGQGTGYTF. Together with reference TRBV30 and TRBJ1-2, the CDR3 gives the full variable domain: SQTIHQWPATLVQPVGSPLSLECTVEGTSNPNLYWYRQAAGRGLQLLFYSVGIGQISSEVPQNLSASRPQDRQFILSSKKLLLSDSGFYLCAWAPGQGTGYTFGSGTRLTVV.

V and J are TRBV6-5 and TRBJ1-5; possibly TRBD1 for D (6 bases). The V end lost 5 bases, the J end lost 3 bases, and 14 bases lay between the germline ends. This CDR3 has 15 amino acids. The germline V gene encodes CDR1 MNHEY and CDR2 SVGAGI. The CDR3 loop is CASSPDSNINQPQHF. CDR3 DNA: TGTGCCAGCAGTCCGGACAGTAATATCAATCAGCCCCAGCATTTT.

This chain uses TRBV28 with TRBJ1-1; D is possibly TRBD1 (6 bases). V lost 4 bases and J lost 5, with 17 bases in between. Germline V lookup: CDR1 MDHEN, CDR2 SYDVKM. This CDR3 spans 15 amino acids. CDR3 region: CASSSSGLGTTEAFF. The CDR3 DNA is TGTGCCAGCAGTTCGTCCGGGCTGGGGACAACTGAAGCTTTCTTT.